The 5 T cell receptor beta chains below come from one sample, sequenced in a study of blood T cell repertoires in COVID-19. Assay: immunoSEQ multiplex PCR; the TCRdb copy retains only in-frame clones and omits some. The table shows some 230,000 clones, with roughly four fifths occurring only once. The material sequenced was peripheral blood. Receptor source: a woman older than 75 with COVID-19, enrolled during active disease.

The chain combines TRBV3-1 (or the pseudogene TRBV3-2) with TRBJ2-2, with 12 bases fitting TRBD2. The CDR3 is 14 amino acids. With V trimmed by 8 bases and J by 7 bases, 5 bases remained unmatched. Germline CDR1 reads LGHDT; CDR2 reads YNNKEL (reference sequence). CDR3 in amino acids: CASGLAGGVGELFF. The CDR3 coding sequence is TGTGCCAGCGGTCTAGCGGGAGGGGTCGGGGAGCTGTTTTTT.

The V gene is TRBV5-8, the J gene TRBJ2-5; D is perhaps TRBD1 (6 bases). The germline gives CDR1 SGHTS, CDR2 YDEGEE. CDR3 length: 17 amino acids. V was cut by 2 bases and J by 5 bases, with 22 bases left in between. The CDR3 coding sequence is TGTGCCAGCAGCTTCCCCCATCGGCTCCAGGGGCGGGAGACCCAGTACTTC. Residues: CASSFPHRLQGRETQYF.

V is TRBV25-1 and J is TRBJ1-6; 7 nucleotides match TRBD1. V lost 4 bases, J lost 7 bases, and 7 bases stayed unmatched. The CDR3 totals 15 residues. The germline V gene has CDR1 MGHDK and CDR2 SYGVNS. This CDR3 reads CASSALTGNNSPLHF. CDR3 in DNA: TGTGCCAGCAGTGCCCTGACAGGGAACAATTCACCCCTCCACTTT.

This chain links TRBV5-4 with TRBJ2-7; possible D gene TRBD2, 6 bases. Between the trimmed V and J ends, which lost 5 bases and 7 bases, there was a span of 13 bases. Germline V gene sequence: CDR1 SGHNT, CDR2 YYREEE (reference sequence). This CDR3 has 12 residues. CDR3 in DNA: TGTGCCAGCAGTCGGGATGCGGGGGAGCAGTACTTC. It yields the protein CASSRDAGEQYF. Using reference TRBV5-4 and TRBJ2-7 for the parts outside the CDR3, the full variable domain is ETGVTQSPTHLIKTRGQQVTLRCSSQSGHNTVSWYQQALGQGPQFIFQYYREEENGRGNFPPRFSGLQFPNYSSELNVNALELDDSALYLCASSRDAGEQYFGPGTRLTVT.

The V and J genes are TRBV2 and TRBJ2-2; 11 positions match TRBD2. V lost 6 bases, J lost 4 bases, and 10 bases stayed unmatched. The CDR3 extends over 17 amino acids. Germline V gives CDR1 SNHLY, CDR2 FYNNEI. This CDR3 reads CASSDPRLAGGTGELFF. The CDR3 coding sequence is TGTGCCAGCAGCGACCCCAGGCTAGCGGGAGGCACCGGGGAGCTGTTTTTT.